There are many counts of the clone carrying this T cell receptor beta chain. The entry originates in a study of T cells in Graves' hyperthyroidism and ophthalmopathy. CDR3 length: 15 residues. Trimming shortened V by 3 bases and J by 0 bases, and 9 bases separated the two germline ends. Uncontrolled infection, other autoimmune disease, pregnancy or lactation excluded patients. Thyroid ultrasound, orbital computed tomography, clinical symptoms, and serum thyroxine and TRAb underpinned diagnoses. Amplification of TCR beta CDR3 regions used RNA as the template. An initial round of RT-PCR targeting the TCR CDR3 relied on the HTBI primer set. One entry per CDR3 protein results from TCRdb running MiXCR on the multiplex PCR reads. The sample shows about 260,000 distinct CDR3 sequences, less than 30% of them seen only once.

Sequencing was carried out using blood. V and J are TRBV12-3 or TRBV12-4 and TRBJ1-3; tentative D call: TRBD1 (5 bases). The receptor's source is a man aged 40-49 years with Graves' hyperthyroidism that later progressed to Graves' ophthalmopathy. CDR3 residues: CASSFWGNSGNTIYF. CDR3 bases: TGTGCCAGCAGTTTTTGGGGGAACTCTGGAAACACCATATATTTT.